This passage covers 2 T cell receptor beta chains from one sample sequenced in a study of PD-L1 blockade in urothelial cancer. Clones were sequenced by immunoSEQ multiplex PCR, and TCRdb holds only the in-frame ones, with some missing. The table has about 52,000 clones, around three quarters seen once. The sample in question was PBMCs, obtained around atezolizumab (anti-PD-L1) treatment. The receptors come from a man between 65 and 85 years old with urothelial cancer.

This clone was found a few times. The CDR3 here is CASGTGFDYGYTF. The CDR3 region has the DNA TGTGCCAGCGGAACAGGGTTTGACTATGGCTACACCTTC. J is TRBJ1-2 and V is TRBV27; weak D call: TRBD1 (6 bases). Germline V gene lookup returns CDR1 MNHEY and CDR2 SMNVEV (reference sequence). V lost 8 bases, J lost 3 bases, and 13 bases lay in between. This CDR3 is built from 13 residues.

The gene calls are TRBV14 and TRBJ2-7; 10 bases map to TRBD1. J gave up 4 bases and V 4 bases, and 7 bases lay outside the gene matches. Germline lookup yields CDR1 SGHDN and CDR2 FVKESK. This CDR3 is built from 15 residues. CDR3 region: CASSLGGTGVYEQYF. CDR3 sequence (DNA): TGTGCCAGCAGCCTGGGAGGGACAGGGGTATACGAGCAGTACTTC.